What follows are 11 T cell receptor beta chains derived from one specimen sequenced in a study of vaccination and CD4 T cells after COVID-19. Their specific antigens are unknown. The study sequenced cultured CD4+ T cell DNA using the Oncomine TCR Beta short-read assay. Via MiXCR, TCRdb re-called the PCR reads, giving one row per CDR3 protein. The profile shows more than 4,500 distinct CDR3 sequences, more than 50% of them singletons. Treatment: roughly 11-day PBMC culture with coronavirus spike peptide pools or control peptides (ViraFEST assay). Specimen: CD4+ T cells from blood, cultured in vitro. These receptors all come from a human donor who had recovered from COVID-19.

The chain recombines TRBV10-3 with TRBJ1-1, with no clear D. Trimming removed 7 bases at V and 0 bases at J, with 9 bases between. The CDR3 covers 13 residues. Germline lookup yields CDR1 ENHRY and CDR2 SYGVKD. CDR3 amino acids: CAIMQVLNTEAFF. CDR3 in DNA: TGTGCCATCATGCAGGTGCTGAACACTGAAGCTTTCTTT.

The J gene is TRBJ2-1, the V gene TRBV2; 11 positions agree with TRBD2. Germline CDR1 SNHLY, CDR2 FYNNEI. This CDR3 is built from 14 residues. The J segment lost 3 bases and the V segment lost 5 bases, leaving 0 bases of the junction unmatched. The CDR3 reads CASSTSGSYNEQFF. Written as DNA, the CDR3 is TGTGCCAGCAGTACTAGCGGGAGCTACAATGAGCAGTTCTTC.

This clonotype has a handful of counts. The gene calls are TRBV7-2 and TRBJ2-5, with 9 positions matching TRBD1. CDR1 and CDR2 from the germline V gene are SGHTA and FQGNSA. The CDR3 spans 15 residues. The ends lost 3 bases at V and 1 base at J; junction bases unmatched: 3. The CDR3 is CASSFDRGGQETQYF. As DNA, the CDR3 is TGTGCCAGCAGCTTCGACAGGGGGGGCCAAGAGACCCAGTACTTC.

Only a few counts were recorded for this clonotype. For the CDR3, the DNA is TGTGCCAGTGGCTATGGACCGAACACTGAAGCTTTCTTT. This translates into CASGYGPNTEAFF. This chain connects TRBV19 to TRBJ1-1; no firm D call. This CDR3 is built from 13 residues. Germline V gene lookup returns CDR1 LNHDA and CDR2 SQIVND (reference sequence). Between the trimmed V and J ends, which lost 8 bases and 1 base, there was a span of 11 bases.

The CDR3 nucleotides are TGCGCCAGCAGCTTGGATCGAGGACAGCACACTGAAGCTTTCTTT. This codes for CASSLDRGQHTEAFF. This chain links TRBV5-1 with TRBJ1-1; TRBD1 might be the D (6 bases). CDR3 length equals 15 residues. Germline values: CDR1 SGHRS, CDR2 YFSETQ. V gave up 0 bases and J gave up 3 bases, with 12 bases separating them.

V and J are TRBV12-3 or TRBV12-4 and TRBJ2-7; 7 positions agree with TRBD2. The CDR3 contains 19 residues. V gave up 6 bases and J gave up 0 bases; unmatched junction bases: 20. DNA of the CDR3: TGTGCCAGCAGCCCCCGGCGCCCTGGGCTAGCGGTTCACTCCTACGAGCAGTACTTC. Translated, it gives CASSPRRPGLAVHSYEQYF.

V usage is TRBV7-9 and J usage is TRBJ2-5; D call uncertain. V was shortened by 0 bases and J by 4 bases, with 9 bases between the two germline ends. Germline V gene sequence: CDR1 SEHNR, CDR2 FQNEAQ (reference sequence). This CDR3 is 14 amino acids long. The CDR3 region is CASSLALEIETQYF. CDR3 bases: TGTGCCAGCAGCTTAGCGCTAGAAATAGAGACCCAGTACTTC. Drawing the rest from reference TRBV7-9 and TRBJ2-5, the complete variable domain is DTGVSQNPRHKITKRGQNVTFRCDPISEHNRLYWYRQTLGQGPEFLTYFQNEAQLEKSRLLSDRFSAERPKGSFSTLEIQRTEQGDSAMYLCASSLALEIETQYFGPGTRLLVL.

The chain uses TRBV11-2 and TRBJ2-2, with D unclear. There are 15 residues in the CDR3. Trimming removed 1 base from V and 2 bases from J, with 8 bases in between. Germline values: CDR1 SGHAT, CDR2 FQNNGV. The CDR3 spells CASSLARLNTGELFF. The CDR3, as DNA: TGTGCCAGCAGCTTAGCCAGGCTTAACACCGGGGAGCTGTTTTTT.

The rearrangement uses TRBV2 and TRBJ2-3; TRBD2 aligns across 7 bases. This CDR3 contains 14 residues. Germline CDR1 reads SNHLY; CDR2 reads FYNNEI. Trimming cost V 10 bases and J 0 bases; bases outside gene matches: 7. DNA for the CDR3: TGTGCCACCAGGGCGGGAGCTAGCACAGATACGCAGTATTTT. It is translated as CATRAGASTDTQYF.

This chain links TRBV21-1 with TRBJ1-1. TRBV21-1 is a pseudogene. There are 11 residues in the CDR3. This chain's CDR3 is CASSLAHEAFF. The CDR3 DNA follows: TGTGCCAGCAGTCTAGCTCACGAAGCTTTCTTT.

The CDR3: CATSQPQHF. CDR3 DNA: TGTGCCACCAGTCAGCCCCAGCATTTT. The chain carries TRBV24-1 and TRBJ1-5; D is unclear. This CDR3 has 9 residues. Germline-derived CDR1 and CDR2 are KGHDR and SFDVKD. Trimming pared 6 bases from V and 7 bases from J, leaving 0 bases between.